The subject of this entry is one T cell receptor (beta chain). These data belong to a study of blood T cell repertoires in COVID-19. About the research overall: Sites in the United States, Italy and Spain provided acute and convalescent COVID-19 samples. T cells, B-cell-depleted T cells, or PBMCs supplied cDNA or gDNA.

Libraries were prepared by immunoSEQ multiplex PCR; TCRdb keeps only in-frame clonotypes and omits some of them. The sample consists of roughly 150,000 clones, 90% of them appearing once. The CDR3 totals 14 residues. V lost 0 bases to trimming and J lost 3 bases, with 8 bases between them. Germline CDR1 is MGHRA and CDR2 is YSYEKL. V is TRBV4-1 and J is TRBJ1-1, with no clear D. Sequencing input: peripheral blood. The clonotype comes from a man aged 55 to 70 with active or convalescent COVID-19. CDR3 residues: CASSQDGGDTEAFF. The CDR3 DNA follows: TGCGCCAGCAGCCAAGATGGCGGAGACACTGAAGCTTTCTTT.